Listed below are T cell receptor beta chains from one sample, sequenced in a study of shared clonotypes between healthy human individuals. The data were produced by immunoSEQ multiplex PCR, yet TCRdb's version contains in-frame clones alone and is incomplete. The repertoire holds roughly 2.2 million clones, with 92% as singletons. The specimen sequenced was naive CD4+ T cells from PBMCs. The receptors come from a man aged 18 to 30 in good health. Some clones in this sample may be carry-over from other donors' samples. Both conserved end residues are part of each CDR3. D genes are given only for firm matches. Not every row has a clone size; where given, it reads once, few, many or a size class.

TRBD2,once,18,TRBJ2-1,TRBV5-1,CASSGVSSGRSSYNEQFF,TGCGCCAGCAGCGGGGTCTCTAGCGGGCGGAGCTCCTACAATGAGCAGTTCTTC
-,-,9,TRBJ2-5,TRBV20-1,CSAAETQYF,TGCAGTGCCGCGGAGACCCAGTACTTC
TRBD1,-,14,TRBJ2-7,TRBV7-9,CASSLDRVSYEQYF,TGTGCCAGCAGCTTGGACAGGGTAAGCTACGAGCAGTACTTC
TRBD2,-,16,TRBJ2-7,TRBV19,CASSSLTSGRAYEQYF,TGTGCCAGTAGCTCCTTGACTAGCGGGAGGGCCTACGAGCAGTACTTC
-,-,15,TRBJ2-3,TRBV6-5,CASSYSLGFSDTQYF,TGTGCCAGCAGTTACTCGCTAGGATTTTCAGATACGCAGTATTTT
TRBD2,-,18,TRBJ2-7,TRBV27,CASSLGLAGGPSGYEQYF,TGTGCCAGCAGTTTGGGACTAGCGGGAGGGCCGAGTGGCTACGAGCAGTACTTC
-,-,13,TRBJ1-1,TRBV5-5,CASSRGSDTEAFF,TGTGCCAGCAGCAGGGGATCCGACACTGAAGCTTTCTTT
-,-,14,TRBJ1-1,TRBV5-1,CASSPDRSNTEAFF,TGCGCCAGCAGCCCGGACCGGTCGAACACTGAAGCTTTCTTT
-,-,12,TRBJ1-2,TRBV30,CACARGNYGYTF,TGTGCCTGTGCCCGGGGAAACTATGGCTACACCTTC
-,-,13,TRBJ1-1,TRBV5-1,CASSLVLAQEAFF,TGCGCCAGCAGCTTGGTTCTGGCCCAAGAAGCTTTCTTT
TRBD1,-,18,TRBJ1-3,TRBV28,CASSYPPGQGPSGNTIYF,TGTGCCAGCAGCTACCCTCCGGGACAGGGACCCTCTGGAAACACCATATATTTT
-,-,15,TRBJ2-3,TRBV19,CASRISGTGTDTQYF,TGTGCCAGTAGAATTAGCGGTACTGGCACAGATACGCAGTATTTT
-,-,15,TRBJ2-1,TRBV5-1,CASSQAMQTYNEQFF,TGCGCCAGCAGCCAAGCTATGCAAACCTACAATGAGCAGTTCTTC
-,-,13,TRBJ1-5,TRBV6-1,CASRGDNYQPQHF,TGTGCCAGCAGAGGGGACAACTATCAGCCCCAGCATTTT
-,-,16,TRBJ1-1,TRBV9,CASSVGTTPRGTEAFF,TGTGCCAGCAGCGTAGGGACAACCCCGCGAGGGACTGAAGCTTTCTTT
TRBD2,-,19,TRBJ2-1,TRBV30,CAWKRLGLAGEGSYNEQFF,TGTGCCTGGAAGAGGCTTGGACTAGCGGGAGAGGGTTCCTACAATGAGCAGTTCTTC
-,-,15,TRBJ1-3,TRBV5-1,CASSPPSSAGNTIYF,TGCGCCAGCAGCCCCCCATCGTCGGCTGGAAACACCATATATTTT
-,-,15,TRBJ2-2,TRBV11-3,CASSTHLISTGELFF,TGTGCCAGCAGCACACATCTAATTAGCACCGGGGAGCTGTTTTTT
-,-,13,TRBJ1-1,TRBV7-9,CASSRPPGTEAFF,TGTGCCAGCAGTCGTCCGCCGGGTACTGAAGCTTTCTTT
-,-,12,TRBJ2-7,TRBV6-5,CASSSPALEQYF,TGTGCCAGCAGTTCCCCAGCCCTCGAGCAGTACTTC
-,-,19,TRBJ2-6,TRBV28,CASTTIKRAARSGANVLTF,TGTGCCAGCACTACAATCAAAAGGGCAGCCCGCTCTGGGGCCAACGTCCTGACTTTC
-,-,15,TRBJ2-4,TRBV29-1,CSAIQGPLAKNIQYF,TGCAGCGCAATACAGGGACCACTAGCCAAAAACATTCAGTACTTC
-,-,15,TRBJ1-6,TRBV5-5,CASSLLPALNSPLHF,TGTGCCAGCAGCTTACTACCTGCCTTAAATTCACCCCTCCACTTT
-,-,17,TRBJ2-7,TRBV15,CATSRGPTGTASYEQYF,TGTGCCACCAGCAGAGGGCCAACCGGGACGGCCTCCTACGAGCAGTACTTC
-,-,15,TRBJ1-2,TRBV28,CASSPLLIGVYGYTF,TGTGCCAGCAGTCCCCTCTTAATCGGAGTTTATGGCTACACCTTC
-,-,14,TRBJ2-1,TRBV10-3,CAISEFPEDNEQFF,TGTGCCATCAGTGAGTTTCCCGAAGACAATGAGCAGTTCTTC
-,-,19,TRBJ2-2,TRBV27,CASSLSNWRAESNTGELFF,TGTGCCAGCAGTTTATCGAATTGGCGGGCAGAATCGAACACCGGGGAGCTGTTTTTT
TRBD2,once,14,TRBJ2-1,TRBV5-4,CASKYSGSLNEQFF,TGTGCCAGCAAGTACAGCGGGAGTCTGAATGAGCAGTTCTTC
-,-,16,TRBJ2-2,TRBV7-3,CASSLFGRANTGELFF,TGTGCCAGCAGCTTATTCGGCAGGGCGAACACCGGGGAGCTGTTTTTT
-,-,14,TRBJ1-2,TRBV28,CASSLSGAQDGYTF,TGTGCCAGCAGTTTAAGTGGGGCGCAGGATGGCTACACCTTC
-,-,16,TRBJ2-7,TRBV28,CASRTSKGSVRREQYF,TGTGCCAGCAGAACCTCCAAGGGCTCGGTTCGTCGCGAGCAGTACTTC
TRBD1,-,15,TRBJ2-5,TRBV9,CASSAWDRGEETQYF,TGTGCCAGCAGCGCTTGGGACAGGGGAGAAGAGACCCAGTACTTC
-,once,15,TRBJ2-1,TRBV7-3,CASSPGAGTYNEQFF,TGTGCCAGCAGCCCAGGCGCAGGGACCTACAATGAGCAGTTCTTC
-,-,13,TRBJ2-7,TRBV18,CASSLTSDYEQYF,TGTGCCAGCTCATTGACATCCGACTACGAGCAGTACTTC
-,-,12,TRBJ2-3,TRBV5-1,CASSLAASTQYF,TGCGCCAGCAGCTTGGCCGCTAGCACGCAGTATTTT
-,-,13,TRBJ2-3,TRBV7-6,CASSLSLADTQYF,TGTGCCAGCAGCTTAAGTCTCGCAGATACGCAGTATTTT
-,-,13,TRBJ2-1,TRBV28,CASSLDSSNEQFF,TGTGCCAGCAGTTTAGATAGCTCAAATGAGCAGTTCTTC
TRBD1,-,19,TRBJ1-2,TRBV5-1,CASSLASGTGAAVGYGYTF,TGCGCCAGCAGCTTGGCCAGTGGGACAGGGGCCGCTGTGGGGTATGGCTACACCTTC
-,-,14,TRBJ1-1,TRBV5-1,CASSSQGPYTEAFF,TGCGCCAGCAGCTCTCAGGGGCCTTACACTGAAGCTTTCTTT
-,-,13,TRBJ1-2,TRBV27,CASSPEMNYGYTF,TGTGCCAGCAGTCCCGAAATGAACTATGGCTACACCTTC
-,-,14,TRBJ2-7,TRBV6-5,CASSYRGPSYEQYF,TGTGCCAGCAGTTACCGCGGGCCATCCTACGAGCAGTACTTC
-,-,16,TRBJ1-5,TRBV6-1,CASSEQGNYSNQPQHF,TGTGCCAGCAGTGAACAGGGAAACTATAGCAATCAGCCCCAGCATTTT
TRBD2,once,16,TRBJ2-1,TRBV7-3,CASSLTSSGAYNEQFF,TGTGCCAGCAGCTTAACGTCTAGCGGGGCCTACAATGAGCAGTTCTTC
-,-,15,TRBJ2-3,TRBV5-1,CASSLGSASTDTQYF,TGCGCCAGCAGCTTGGGTAGCGCTAGCACAGATACGCAGTATTTT
-,-,15,TRBJ2-1,TRBV18,CASSPVQGAKNEQFF,TGTGCCAGCTCACCGGTCCAGGGAGCTAAGAATGAGCAGTTCTTC
-,-,16,TRBJ1-1,TRBV5-5,CASSSTSTRVDTEAFF,TGTGCCAGCAGCTCAACATCCACCCGGGTAGATACTGAAGCTTTCTTT
TRBD2,-,17,TRBJ2-7,TRBV7-8,CASSRVPGLAILIEQYF,TGTGCCAGCAGCCGCGTTCCGGGACTAGCGATATTAATCGAGCAGTACTTC
TRBD2,-,15,TRBJ2-5,TRBV5-6,CASSYRMTSGETQYF,TGTGCCAGCAGCTACCGTATGACTAGCGGGGAGACCCAGTACTTC
-,-,14,TRBJ2-3,TRBV18,CASSPTPSTDTQYF,TGTGCCAGCTCACCTACTCCTAGCACAGATACGCAGTATTTT
-,-,14,TRBJ1-1,TRBV19,CASSTTVMNTEAFF,TGTGCCAGTAGCACGACAGTGATGAACACTGAAGCTTTCTTT
TRBD1,-,14,TRBJ2-1,TRBV11-3,CASSLVGTDNEQFF,TGTGCCAGCAGCTTAGTGGGGACAGACAATGAGCAGTTCTTC